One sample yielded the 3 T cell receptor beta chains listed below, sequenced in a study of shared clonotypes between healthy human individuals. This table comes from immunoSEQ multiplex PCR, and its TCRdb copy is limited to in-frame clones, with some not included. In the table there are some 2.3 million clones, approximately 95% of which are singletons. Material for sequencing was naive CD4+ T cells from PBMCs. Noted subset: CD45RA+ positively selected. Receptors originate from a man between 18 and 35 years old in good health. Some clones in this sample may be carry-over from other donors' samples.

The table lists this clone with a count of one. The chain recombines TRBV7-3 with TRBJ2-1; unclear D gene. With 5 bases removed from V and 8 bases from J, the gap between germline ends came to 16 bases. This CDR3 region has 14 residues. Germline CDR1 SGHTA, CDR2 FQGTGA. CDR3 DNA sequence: TGTGCCAGCAGCCCTAAGTTTCCCTCGGATGAGCAGTTCTTC. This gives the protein CASSPKFPSDEQFF. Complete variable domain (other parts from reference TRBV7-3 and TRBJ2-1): GAGVSQTPSNKVTEKGKYVELRCDPISGHTALYWYRQSLGQGPEFLIYFQGTGAADDSGLPNDRFFAVRPEGSVSTLKIQRTERGDSAVYLCASSPKFPSDEQFFGPGTRLTVL.

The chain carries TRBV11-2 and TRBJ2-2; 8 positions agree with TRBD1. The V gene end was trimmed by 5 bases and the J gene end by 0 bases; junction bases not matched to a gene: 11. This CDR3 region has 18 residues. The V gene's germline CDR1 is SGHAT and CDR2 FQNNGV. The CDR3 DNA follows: TGTGCCAGCAGCCTACCACCGTGGGACAGGTCGAACACCGGGGAGCTGTTTTTT. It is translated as CASSLPPWDRSNTGELFF.

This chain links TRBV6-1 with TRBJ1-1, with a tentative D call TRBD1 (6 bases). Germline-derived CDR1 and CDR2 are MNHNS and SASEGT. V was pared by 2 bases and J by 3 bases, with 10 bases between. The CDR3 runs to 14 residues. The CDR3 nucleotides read TGTGCCAGCAGTGAAATGCGGGGGCACACTGAAGCTTTCTTT. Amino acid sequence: CASSEMRGHTEAFF.